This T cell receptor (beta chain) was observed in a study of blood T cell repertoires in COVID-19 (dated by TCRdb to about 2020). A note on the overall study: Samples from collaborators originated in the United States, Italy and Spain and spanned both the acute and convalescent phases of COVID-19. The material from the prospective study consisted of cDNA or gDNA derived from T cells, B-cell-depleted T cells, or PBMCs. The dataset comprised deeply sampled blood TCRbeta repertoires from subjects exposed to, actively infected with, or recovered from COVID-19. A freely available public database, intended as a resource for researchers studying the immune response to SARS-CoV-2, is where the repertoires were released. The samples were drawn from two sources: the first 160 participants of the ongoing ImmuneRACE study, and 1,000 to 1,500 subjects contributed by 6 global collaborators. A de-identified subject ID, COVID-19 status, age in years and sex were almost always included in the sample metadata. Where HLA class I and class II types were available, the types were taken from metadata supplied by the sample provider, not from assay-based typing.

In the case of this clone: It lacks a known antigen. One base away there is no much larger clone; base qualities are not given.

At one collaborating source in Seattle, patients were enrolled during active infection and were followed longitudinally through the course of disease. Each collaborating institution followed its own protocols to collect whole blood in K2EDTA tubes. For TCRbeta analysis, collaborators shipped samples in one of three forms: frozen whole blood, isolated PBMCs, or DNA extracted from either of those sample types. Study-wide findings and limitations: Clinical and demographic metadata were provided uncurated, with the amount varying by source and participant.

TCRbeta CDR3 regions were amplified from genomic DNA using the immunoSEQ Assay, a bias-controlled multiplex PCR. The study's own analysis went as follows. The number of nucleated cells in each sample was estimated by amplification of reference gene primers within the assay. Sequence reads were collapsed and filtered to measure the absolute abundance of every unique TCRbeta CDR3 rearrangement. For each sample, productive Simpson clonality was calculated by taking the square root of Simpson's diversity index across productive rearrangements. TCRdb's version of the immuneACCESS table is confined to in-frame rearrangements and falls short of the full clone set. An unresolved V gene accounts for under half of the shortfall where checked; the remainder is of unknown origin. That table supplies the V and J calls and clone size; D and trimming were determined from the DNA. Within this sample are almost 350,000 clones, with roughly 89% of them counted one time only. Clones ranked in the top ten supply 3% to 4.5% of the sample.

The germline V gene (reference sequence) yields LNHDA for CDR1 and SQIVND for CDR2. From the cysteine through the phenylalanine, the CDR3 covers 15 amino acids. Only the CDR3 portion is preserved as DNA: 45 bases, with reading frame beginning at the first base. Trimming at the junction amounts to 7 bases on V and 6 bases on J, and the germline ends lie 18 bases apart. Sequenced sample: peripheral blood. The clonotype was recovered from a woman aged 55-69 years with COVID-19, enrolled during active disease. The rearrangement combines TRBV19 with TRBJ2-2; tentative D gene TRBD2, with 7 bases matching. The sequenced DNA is TGTGCCAGTAATACAGGGAGGGTGAGGTCCGGGGAGCTGTTTTTT. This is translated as CASNTGRVRSGELFF. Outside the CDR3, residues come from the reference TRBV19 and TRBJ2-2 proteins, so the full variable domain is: DGGITQSPKYLFRKEGQNVTLSCEQNLNHDAMYWYRQDPGQGLRLIYYSQIVNDFQKGDIAEGYSVSREKKESFPLTVTSAQKNPTAFYLCASNTGRVRSGELFFGEGSRLTVL.